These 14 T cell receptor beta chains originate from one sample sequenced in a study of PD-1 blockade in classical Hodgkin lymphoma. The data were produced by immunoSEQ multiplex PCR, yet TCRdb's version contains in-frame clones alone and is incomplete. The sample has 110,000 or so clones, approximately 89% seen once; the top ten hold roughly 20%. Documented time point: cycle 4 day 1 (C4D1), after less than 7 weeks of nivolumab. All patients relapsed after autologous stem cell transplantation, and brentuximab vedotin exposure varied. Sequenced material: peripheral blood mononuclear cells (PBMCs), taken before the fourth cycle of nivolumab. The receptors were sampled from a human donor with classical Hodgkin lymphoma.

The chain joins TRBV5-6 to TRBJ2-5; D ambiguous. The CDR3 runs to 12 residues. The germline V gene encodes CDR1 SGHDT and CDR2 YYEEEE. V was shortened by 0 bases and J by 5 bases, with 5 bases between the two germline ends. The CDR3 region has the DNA TGTGCCAGCAGCTTGGGGCTGGAGACCCAGTACTTC. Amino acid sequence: CASSLGLETQYF.

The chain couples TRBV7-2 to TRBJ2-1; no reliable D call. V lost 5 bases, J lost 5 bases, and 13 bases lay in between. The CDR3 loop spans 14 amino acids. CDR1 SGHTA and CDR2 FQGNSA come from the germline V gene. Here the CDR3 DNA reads TGTGCCAGCAGCCAACCGGACCAACACAATGAGCAGTTCTTC. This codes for CASSQPDQHNEQFF.

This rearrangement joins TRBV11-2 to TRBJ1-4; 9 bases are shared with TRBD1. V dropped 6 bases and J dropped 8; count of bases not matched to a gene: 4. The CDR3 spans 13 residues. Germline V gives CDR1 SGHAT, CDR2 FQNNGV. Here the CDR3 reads CASRQGAREKLFF. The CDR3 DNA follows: TGTGCCAGCAGACAGGGGGCTCGGGAAAAACTGTTTTTT. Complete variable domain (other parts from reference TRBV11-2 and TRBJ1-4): EAGVAQSPRYKIIEKRQSVAFWCNPISGHATLYWYQQILGQGPKLLIQFQNNGVVDDSQLPKDRFSAERLKGVDSTLKIQPAKLEDSAVYLCASRQGAREKLFFGSGTQLSVL.

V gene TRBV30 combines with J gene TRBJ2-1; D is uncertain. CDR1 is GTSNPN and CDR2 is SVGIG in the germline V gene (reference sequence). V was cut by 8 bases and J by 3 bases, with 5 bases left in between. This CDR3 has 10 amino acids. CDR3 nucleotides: TGTGCCATCGACTACAATGAGCAGTTCTTC. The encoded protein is CAIDYNEQFF. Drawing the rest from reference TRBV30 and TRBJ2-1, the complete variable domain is SQTIHQWPATLVQPVGSPLSLECTVEGTSNPNLYWYRQAAGRGLQLLFYSVGIGQISSEVPQNLSASRPQDRQFILSSKKLLLSDSGFYLCAIDYNEQFFGPGTRLTVL.

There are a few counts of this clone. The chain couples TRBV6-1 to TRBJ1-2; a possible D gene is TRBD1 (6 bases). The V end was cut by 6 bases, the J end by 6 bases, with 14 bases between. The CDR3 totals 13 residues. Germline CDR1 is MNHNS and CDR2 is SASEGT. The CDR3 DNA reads TGTGCCAGCAGCCCAGCTGGGACAAATGGCTACACCTTC. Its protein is CASSPAGTNGYTF.

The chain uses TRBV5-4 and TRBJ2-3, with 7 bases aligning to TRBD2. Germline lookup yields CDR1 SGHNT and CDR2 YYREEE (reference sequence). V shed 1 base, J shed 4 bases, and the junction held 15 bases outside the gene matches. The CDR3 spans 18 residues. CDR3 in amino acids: CASSLITFGGGWADTQYF. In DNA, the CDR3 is TGTGCCAGCAGCTTGATCACCTTTGGGGGAGGGTGGGCAGATACGCAGTATTTT.

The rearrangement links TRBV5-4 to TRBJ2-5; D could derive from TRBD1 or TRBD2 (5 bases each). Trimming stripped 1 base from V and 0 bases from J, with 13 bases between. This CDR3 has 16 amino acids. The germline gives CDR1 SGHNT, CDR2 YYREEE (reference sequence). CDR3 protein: CASSLLGTWYQETQYF. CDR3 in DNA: TGTGCCAGCAGCTTGTTGGGGACGTGGTACCAAGAGACCCAGTACTTC. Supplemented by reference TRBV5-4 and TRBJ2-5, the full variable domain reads ETGVTQSPTHLIKTRGQQVTLRCSSQSGHNTVSWYQQALGQGPQFIFQYYREEENGRGNFPPRFSGLQFPNYSSELNVNALELDDSALYLCASSLLGTWYQETQYFGPGTRLLVL.

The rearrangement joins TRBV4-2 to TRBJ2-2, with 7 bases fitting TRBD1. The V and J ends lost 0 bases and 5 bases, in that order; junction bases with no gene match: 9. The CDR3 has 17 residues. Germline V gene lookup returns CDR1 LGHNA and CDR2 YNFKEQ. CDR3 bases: TGTGCCAGCAGCCAAGAAGGTCCCCGACAGGGAACCGGGGAGCTGTTTTTT. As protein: CASSQEGPRQGTGELFF.

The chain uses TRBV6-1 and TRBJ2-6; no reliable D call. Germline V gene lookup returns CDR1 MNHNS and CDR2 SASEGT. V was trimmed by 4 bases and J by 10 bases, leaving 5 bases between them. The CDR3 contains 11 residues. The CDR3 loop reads CASSVVNVLTF. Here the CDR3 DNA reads TGTGCCAGCAGTGTCGTGAACGTCCTGACTTTC.

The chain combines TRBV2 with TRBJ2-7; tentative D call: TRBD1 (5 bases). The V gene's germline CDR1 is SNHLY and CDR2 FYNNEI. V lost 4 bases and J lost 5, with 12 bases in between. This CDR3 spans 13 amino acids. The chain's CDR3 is CASSGQGIHEQYF. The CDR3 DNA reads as TGTGCCAGCAGTGGGCAGGGTATCCACGAGCAGTACTTC.

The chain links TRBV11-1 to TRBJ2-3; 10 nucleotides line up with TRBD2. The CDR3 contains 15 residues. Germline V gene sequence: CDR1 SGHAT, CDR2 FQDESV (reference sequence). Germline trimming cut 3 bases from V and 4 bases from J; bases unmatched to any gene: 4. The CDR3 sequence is CASSFLAGDADTQYF. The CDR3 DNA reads TGTGCCAGCAGCTTTCTAGCGGGAGACGCAGATACGCAGTATTTT.

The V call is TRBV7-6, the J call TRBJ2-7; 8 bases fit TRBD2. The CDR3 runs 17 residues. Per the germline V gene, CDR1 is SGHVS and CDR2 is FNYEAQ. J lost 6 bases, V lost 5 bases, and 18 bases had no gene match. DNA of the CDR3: TGTGCCAGCAGCCAAACAAGTTACGGGACTAGAGGATCCGAGCAGTACTTC. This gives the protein CASSQTSYGTRGSEQYF.

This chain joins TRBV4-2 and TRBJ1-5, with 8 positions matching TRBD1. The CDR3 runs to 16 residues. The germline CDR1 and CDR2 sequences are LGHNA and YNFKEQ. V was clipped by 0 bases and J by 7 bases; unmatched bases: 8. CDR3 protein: CASSQDRQGARQPQHF. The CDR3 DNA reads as TGTGCCAGCAGCCAAGATCGTCAGGGGGCAAGGCAGCCCCAGCATTTT.

The CDR3 DNA follows: TGTGCCAGCAGCTTTCGGGACAGAGCAAACATTCAGTACTTC. Its translation is CASSFRDRANIQYF. The chain combines TRBV7-8 with TRBJ2-4; 7 positions agree with TRBD1. This CDR3 region has 14 residues. CDR1 and CDR2 (germline): SGHVS, FQNEAQ. The junction had 5 bases not matched to a gene; V was cut back by 3 bases and J by 6 bases. Filled out from reference TRBV7-8 and TRBJ2-4, the complete variable domain reads GAGVSQSPRYKVAKRGQDVALRCDPISGHVSLFWYQQALGQGPEFLTYFQNEAQLDKSGLPSDRFFAERPEGSVSTLKIQRTQQEDSAVYLCASSFRDRANIQYFGAGTRLSVL.